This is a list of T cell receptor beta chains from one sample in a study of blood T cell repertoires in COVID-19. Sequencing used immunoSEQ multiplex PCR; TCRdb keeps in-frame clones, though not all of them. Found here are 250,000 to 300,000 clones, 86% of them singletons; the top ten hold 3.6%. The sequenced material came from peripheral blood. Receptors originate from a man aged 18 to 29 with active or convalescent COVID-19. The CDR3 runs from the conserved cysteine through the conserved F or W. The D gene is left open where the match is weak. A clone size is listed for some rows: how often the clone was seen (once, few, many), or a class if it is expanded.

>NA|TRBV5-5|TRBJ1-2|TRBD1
TGTGCCAGCAGCCCGAGTGACAGGGGGCCTGGTGGCTACACCTTC
CASSPSDRGPGGYTF
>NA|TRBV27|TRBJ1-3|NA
TGTGCCAGCAGAAAAACCGCGGCCGGAAACACCATATATTTT
CASRKTAAGNTIYF
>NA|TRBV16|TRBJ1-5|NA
TGTGCCAGCAGCCAGCAGGGGTCTACGGGCAATCAGCCCCAGCATTTT
CASSQQGSTGNQPQHF
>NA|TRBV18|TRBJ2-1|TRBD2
TGTGCCAGCTCCCCCAGCGGGGAGACTGAGCAGTTCTTC
CASSPSGETEQFF
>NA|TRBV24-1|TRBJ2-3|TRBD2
TGTGCCACCAGTGATTTTTTAGCGGGGGCCGGCGATACGCAGTATTTT
CATSDFLAGAGDTQYF
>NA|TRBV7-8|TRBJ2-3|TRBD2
TGTGCCAGCAGCTTAGTTCGTAGGGGGGGGGTAGCGGGAGACCATACGCAGTATTTT
CASSLVRRGGVAGDHTQYF
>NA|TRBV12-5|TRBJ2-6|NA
TGTGCTAGTGGTTCAGGAATGGCGGGGCATACCTCTGGGGCCAACGTCCTGACTTTC
CASGSGMAGHTSGANVLTF
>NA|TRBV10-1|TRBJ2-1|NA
TGCGCCAGCCACGGTAAACTAAGAAACAATGAGCAGTTCTTC
CASHGKLRNNEQFF
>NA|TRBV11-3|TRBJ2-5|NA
TGTGCCAGCAGCTTAGATCGAGAGACCCAGTACTTC
CASSLDRETQYF
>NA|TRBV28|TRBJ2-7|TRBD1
TGTGCCAGCAGTTTCGCCACAGGGGGCGCCTACGAGCAGTACTTC
CASSFATGGAYEQYF
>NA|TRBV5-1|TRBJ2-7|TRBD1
TGCGCCAGCAGCTTGGCCATGTTGTGGACAGGGAACTACGAGCAGTACTTC
CASSLAMLWTGNYEQYF
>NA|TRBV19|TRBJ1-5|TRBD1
TGTGCCAGTAGTGCAGGGGGCACGACCGGCCGGCCCCAGCATTTT
CASSAGGTTGRPQHF
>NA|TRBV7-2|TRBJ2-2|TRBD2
TGTGCCAGCAGCTTAGTCCCTAGCGGGGGGAACACCGGGGAGCTGTTTTTT
CASSLVPSGGNTGELFF
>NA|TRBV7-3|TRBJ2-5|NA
TGTGCCAGCAGCCTCCAGGAGGATCAGACCCAGTACTTC
CASSLQEDQTQYF
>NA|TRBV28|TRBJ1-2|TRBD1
TGTGCCAGCAGTTTTACGACAGGGGGGTATGGCTACACCTTC
CASSFTTGGYGYTF
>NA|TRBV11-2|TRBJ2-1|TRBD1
TGTGCCAGCAGCCTGTACAGGGGCAGAAGTTACAATGAGCAGTTCTTC
CASSLYRGRSYNEQFF
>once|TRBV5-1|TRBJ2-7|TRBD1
TGCGCCAGCAGCCCCGGGACAGACTTCTACGAGCAGTACTTC
CASSPGTDFYEQYF
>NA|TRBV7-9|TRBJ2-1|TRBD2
TGTGCCAGCAGCTTAGTGGGCGGGGGGGCCTCGGATGAGCAGTTCTTC
CASSLVGGGASDEQFF
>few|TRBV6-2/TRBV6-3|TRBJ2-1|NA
TGTGCCAGCAGCCCGCCTTCTAGCTTAGATGAGCAGTTCTTC
CASSPPSSLDEQFF
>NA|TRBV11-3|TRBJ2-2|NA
TGTGCCAGCAGCCCTCACACCGGGGAGCTGTTTTTT
CASSPHTGELFF
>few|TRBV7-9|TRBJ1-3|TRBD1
TGTGCCAGCAGTTTTGGACAGGGATCAGGAAACACCATATATTTT
CASSFGQGSGNTIYF
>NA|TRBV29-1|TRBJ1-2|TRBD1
TGCAGCGTCCATTACCGGGACAGGGACGGCTACACCTTC
CSVHYRDRDGYTF